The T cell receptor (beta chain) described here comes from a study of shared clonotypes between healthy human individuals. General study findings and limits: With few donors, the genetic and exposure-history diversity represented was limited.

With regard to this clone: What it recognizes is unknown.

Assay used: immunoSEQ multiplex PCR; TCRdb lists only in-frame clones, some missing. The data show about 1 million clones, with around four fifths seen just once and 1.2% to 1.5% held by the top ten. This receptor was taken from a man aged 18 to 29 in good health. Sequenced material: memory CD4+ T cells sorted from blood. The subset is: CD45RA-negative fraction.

The CDR3 is CASSEARTGNYGYTF. Written as DNA, the CDR3 is TGTGCCAGCAGTGAAGCTAGGACAGGGAACTATGGCTACACCTTC. The chain couples TRBV6-1 to TRBJ1-2, with 8 nucleotides matching TRBD1. From germline, CDR1 is MNHNS and CDR2 SASEGT. CDR3 length equals 15 residues. J gave up 2 bases and V 0 bases, and 2 bases lay outside the gene matches.